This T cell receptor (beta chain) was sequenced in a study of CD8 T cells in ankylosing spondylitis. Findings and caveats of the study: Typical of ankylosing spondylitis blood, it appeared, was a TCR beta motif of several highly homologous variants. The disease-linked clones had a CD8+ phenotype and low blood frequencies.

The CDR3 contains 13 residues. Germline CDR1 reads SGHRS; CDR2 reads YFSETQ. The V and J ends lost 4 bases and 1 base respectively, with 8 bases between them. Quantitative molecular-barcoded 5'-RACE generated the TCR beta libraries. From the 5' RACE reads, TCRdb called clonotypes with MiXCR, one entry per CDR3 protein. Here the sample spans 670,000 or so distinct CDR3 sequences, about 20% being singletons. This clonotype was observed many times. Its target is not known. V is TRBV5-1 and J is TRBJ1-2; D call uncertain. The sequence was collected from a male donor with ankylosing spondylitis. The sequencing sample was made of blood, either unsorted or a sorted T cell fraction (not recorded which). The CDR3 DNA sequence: TGCGCCAGCAGCCCCGGGGTTAACTATGGCTACACCTTC. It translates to CASSPGVNYGYTF.